These T cell receptor beta chains were read from a single sample in a study of T cells in Graves' hyperthyroidism and ophthalmopathy. TCRdb re-derived calls from the multiplex PCR reads in MiXCR, one entry per CDR3 protein. The sample holds fewer than 350,000 distinct CDR3 sequences, roughly 19% seen once. Sequencing was performed on blood. The receptors were gathered from a man aged 50 or older with Graves' ophthalmopathy. CDR3s include the opening cysteine and the closing phenylalanine or tryptophan. A D gene is named only where the DNA matches it firmly. Clone size is not always given. Where it is, it says once, few, many or a class for expanded clones.

TRBV9,TRBJ2-1,NA,TRBD2,TGTGCCAGCAGTTCCAGACTAGCGGTCCCTGATTTTCTGTTCTTC,CASSSRLAVPDFLFF
TRBV2,TRBJ2-5,NA,NA,TGTGCCAGCAGTCTCGCCCCCCCGGGGACCCAGTACTTC,CASSLAPPGTQYF
TRBV5-6,TRBJ2-1,NA,TRBD1,TGTGCCAGCAGCTTGACAGGGGGCGACGCCTACAATGAGCAGTTCTTC,CASSLTGGDAYNEQFF
TRBV6-1,TRBJ1-1,many,NA,TGTGCCAGCAGTTCGGATAAGGGAGTGAACACTGAAGCTTTCTTT,CASSSDKGVNTEAFF
TRBV6-1,TRBJ1-5,NA,NA,TGTGCCAGCAGTGAATCTTGGGGCCGCAATCAGCCCCAGCATTTT,CASSESWGRNQPQHF
TRBV27,TRBJ2-6,NA,NA,TGTGCCACCTCGAGGGGGGGGACAAACTCTGGGGCCAACGTCCTGACTTTC,CATSRGGTNSGANVLTF
TRBV6-2/TRBV6-3,TRBJ1-1,NA,NA,TGTGCCAGCAGTTATGGACCGGGACGGACTGAAGCTTTCTTT,CASSYGPGRTEAFF
TRBV19,TRBJ2-1,few,NA,TGTGCCAGTAGTATAGAAGGGGGCAATGAGCAGTTCTTC,CASSIEGGNEQFF
TRBV27,TRBJ2-1,NA,NA,TGTGCCAGCAGAGACGAAGAGAAGTTCTATCAGTTCTTC,CASRDEEKFYQFF
TRBV10-3,TRBJ1-2,many,TRBD1,TGTGCCATCAGACAGGGGACTAACTATGGCTACACCTTC,CAIRQGTNYGYTF
TRBV4-2,TRBJ2-7,NA,TRBD2,TGTGCCAGCAGCCCGATAGCGGGAGGGCCGCTTGAGCAGTACTTC,CASSPIAGGPLEQYF
TRBV2,TRBJ2-1,many,TRBD2,TGTGCCAGCAGTGAAGGGACTAGCGGGGGGAATGAGCAGTTCTTC,CASSEGTSGGNEQFF
TRBV19,TRBJ2-5,NA,NA,TGTGCCAGTAGTATAGGAGGTCCTGAAGAGACCCAGTACTTC,CASSIGGPEETQYF
TRBV7-9,TRBJ1-3,NA,NA,TGTGCCAGGGACCTAGGGGCTGTCTCTGGAAACACCATATATTTT,CARDLGAVSGNTIYF
TRBV20-1,TRBJ1-5,few,NA,TGCAGTGCCCATCGGACGGATAATCAGCCCCAGCATTTT,CSAHRTDNQPQHF
TRBV28,TRBJ1-2,NA,NA,TGTGCCAGCAGTCCCTTGAAGTATGGCTACACCTTC,CASSPLKYGYTF
TRBV24-1,TRBJ2-3,many,TRBD1,TGTGCCACCAGTGATTTTCTGGGACAGGGTGGCCCGGATACGCAGTATTTT,CATSDFLGQGGPDTQYF
TRBV10-2,TRBJ2-3,NA,TRBD2,TGCGCCAGCAGTGAGGAGCGGGAGGTTCTAGATACGCAGTATTTT,CASSEEREVLDTQYF
TRBV7-6,TRBJ1-1,few,NA,TGTGCCAGCAGCTTAGCGAACCTACAGAACACTGAAGCTTTCTTT,CASSLANLQNTEAFF
TRBV30,TRBJ1-6,many,NA,TGTGCCTGGAGTGGGGACGGAGGGTCACCCCTCCACTTT,CAWSGDGGSPLHF
TRBV20-1,TRBJ1-5,NA,NA,TGCAGTGCGATAGCCACTCGGAGCAATCAGCCCCAGCATTTT,CSAIATRSNQPQHF
TRBV9,TRBJ2-7,NA,TRBD2,TGTGCCAGCAGCTCCGGCGGGAGTCCCCACGAGCAGTACTTC,CASSSGGSPHEQYF
TRBV10-3,TRBJ1-3,few,NA,TGTGCCATCAGTCCGGGGGGTTCTGGAAACACCATATATTTT,CAISPGGSGNTIYF
TRBV19,TRBJ2-1,NA,NA,TGTGCCAGTAGCCTCGGACTCACGTCTGAGCAGTTCTTC,CASSLGLTSEQFF
TRBV29-1,TRBJ2-7,NA,TRBD2,TGCAGCGCCCGAAGAAGCGGGATTGGTTACGAGCAGTACTTC,CSARRSGIGYEQYF
TRBV5-1,TRBJ2-1,many,TRBD2,TGCGCCAGCAGCTTCTGGCGGGGGGGAAGGAATGAGCAGTTCTTC,CASSFWRGGRNEQFF
TRBV2,TRBJ2-3,many,NA,TGTGCCAGCAGTGCGAGAGATACGCAGTATTTT,CASSARDTQYF
TRBV27,TRBJ2-1,many,TRBD2,TGTGCCAGCAGTTTATCCGGGACTAGCGGGATAACCCGGCAGTTCTTC,CASSLSGTSGITRQFF
TRBV20-1,TRBJ2-5,many,TRBD1,TGCAGTGCTCGGCACCCGGGACAGATTAAAGAGACCCAGTACTTC,CSARHPGQIKETQYF
TRBV27,TRBJ1-1,many,NA,TGTGCCAGCAGTTTAACCTCGACGGTGAACACTGAAGCTTTCTTT,CASSLTSTVNTEAFF
TRBV2,TRBJ1-1,NA,NA,TGTGCCAGCGCCCCCTCAGGAGGGGTGAACACTGAAGCTTTCTTT,CASAPSGGVNTEAFF
TRBV12-3/TRBV12-4,TRBJ2-6,NA,TRBD1,TGTGCCAGCAGTGAGGGACAGGGGCCGCGCGAAGGTCACGTCCTGACTTTC,CASSEGQGPREGHVLTF
TRBV7-7,TRBJ2-1,NA,TRBD1,TGTGCTAGCAGCCAGGACAGGGGAGGAACTGAGCAGTTCTTC,CASSQDRGGTEQFF
TRBV4-2,TRBJ2-2,NA,NA,TGTGCCAGCAGCCAAGATTTCAGCACCGGGGAGCTGTTTTTT,CASSQDFSTGELFF
TRBV7-7,TRBJ2-7,few,TRBD1,TGTGCTAGCAGCTTACAGGACAGGGGTCACGAGCAGTACTTC,CASSLQDRGHEQYF
TRBV6-1,TRBJ1-5,NA,NA,TGTGCCAGCAGTGAAGTTCCTAATCAGCCCCAGCATTTT,CASSEVPNQPQHF
TRBV20-1,TRBJ1-1,many,NA,TGCAGTGCTAGGACAGGTCCCACTGAAGCTTTCTTT,CSARTGPTEAFF